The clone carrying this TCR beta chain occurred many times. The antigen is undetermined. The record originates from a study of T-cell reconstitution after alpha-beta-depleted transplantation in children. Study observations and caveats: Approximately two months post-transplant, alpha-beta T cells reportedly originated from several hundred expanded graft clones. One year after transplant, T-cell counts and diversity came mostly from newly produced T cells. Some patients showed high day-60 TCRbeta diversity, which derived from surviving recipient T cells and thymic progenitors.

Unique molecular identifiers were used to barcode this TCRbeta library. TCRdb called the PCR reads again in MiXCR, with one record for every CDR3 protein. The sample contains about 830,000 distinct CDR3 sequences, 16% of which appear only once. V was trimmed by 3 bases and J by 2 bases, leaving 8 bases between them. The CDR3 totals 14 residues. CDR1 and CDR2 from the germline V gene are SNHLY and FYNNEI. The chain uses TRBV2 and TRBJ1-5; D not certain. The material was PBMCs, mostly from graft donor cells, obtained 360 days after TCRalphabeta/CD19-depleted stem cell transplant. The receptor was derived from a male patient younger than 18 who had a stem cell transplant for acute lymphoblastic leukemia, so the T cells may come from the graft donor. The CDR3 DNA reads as TGTGCCAGCAGTGACACTTTGGGCAATCAGCCCCAGCATTTT. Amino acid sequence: CASSDTLGNQPQHF.